The clone carrying this T cell receptor beta chain came up a few times. Antigen unknown. TCRdb reprocessed the RT-PCR reads via MiXCR and lists one record per CDR3 protein. The sample lists about 580,000 distinct CDR3 sequences; approximately 14% were seen once. In germline, CDR1 is SGHRS, CDR2 YFSETQ. Trimming shortened V by 4 bases and J by 0 bases, and 10 bases separated the two germline ends. The CDR3 is 15 amino acids. This specimen belongs to a study of response to subunit inactivated influenza vaccine. Notes on the study in general: Every seasonal influenza vaccination brings in few new T cells, the authors suggested.

The TCR sequence derives from a man in his fifties who received an inactivated influenza vaccine. The source was PBMCs from blood, collected 12 days after vaccination. The chain uses TRBV5-1 and TRBJ1-4; no definite D call. This chain's CDR3 is CASSRDNPTNEKLFF. CDR3 DNA sequence: TGCGCCAGCAGCCGCGACAACCCAACTAATGAAAAACTGTTTTTT.